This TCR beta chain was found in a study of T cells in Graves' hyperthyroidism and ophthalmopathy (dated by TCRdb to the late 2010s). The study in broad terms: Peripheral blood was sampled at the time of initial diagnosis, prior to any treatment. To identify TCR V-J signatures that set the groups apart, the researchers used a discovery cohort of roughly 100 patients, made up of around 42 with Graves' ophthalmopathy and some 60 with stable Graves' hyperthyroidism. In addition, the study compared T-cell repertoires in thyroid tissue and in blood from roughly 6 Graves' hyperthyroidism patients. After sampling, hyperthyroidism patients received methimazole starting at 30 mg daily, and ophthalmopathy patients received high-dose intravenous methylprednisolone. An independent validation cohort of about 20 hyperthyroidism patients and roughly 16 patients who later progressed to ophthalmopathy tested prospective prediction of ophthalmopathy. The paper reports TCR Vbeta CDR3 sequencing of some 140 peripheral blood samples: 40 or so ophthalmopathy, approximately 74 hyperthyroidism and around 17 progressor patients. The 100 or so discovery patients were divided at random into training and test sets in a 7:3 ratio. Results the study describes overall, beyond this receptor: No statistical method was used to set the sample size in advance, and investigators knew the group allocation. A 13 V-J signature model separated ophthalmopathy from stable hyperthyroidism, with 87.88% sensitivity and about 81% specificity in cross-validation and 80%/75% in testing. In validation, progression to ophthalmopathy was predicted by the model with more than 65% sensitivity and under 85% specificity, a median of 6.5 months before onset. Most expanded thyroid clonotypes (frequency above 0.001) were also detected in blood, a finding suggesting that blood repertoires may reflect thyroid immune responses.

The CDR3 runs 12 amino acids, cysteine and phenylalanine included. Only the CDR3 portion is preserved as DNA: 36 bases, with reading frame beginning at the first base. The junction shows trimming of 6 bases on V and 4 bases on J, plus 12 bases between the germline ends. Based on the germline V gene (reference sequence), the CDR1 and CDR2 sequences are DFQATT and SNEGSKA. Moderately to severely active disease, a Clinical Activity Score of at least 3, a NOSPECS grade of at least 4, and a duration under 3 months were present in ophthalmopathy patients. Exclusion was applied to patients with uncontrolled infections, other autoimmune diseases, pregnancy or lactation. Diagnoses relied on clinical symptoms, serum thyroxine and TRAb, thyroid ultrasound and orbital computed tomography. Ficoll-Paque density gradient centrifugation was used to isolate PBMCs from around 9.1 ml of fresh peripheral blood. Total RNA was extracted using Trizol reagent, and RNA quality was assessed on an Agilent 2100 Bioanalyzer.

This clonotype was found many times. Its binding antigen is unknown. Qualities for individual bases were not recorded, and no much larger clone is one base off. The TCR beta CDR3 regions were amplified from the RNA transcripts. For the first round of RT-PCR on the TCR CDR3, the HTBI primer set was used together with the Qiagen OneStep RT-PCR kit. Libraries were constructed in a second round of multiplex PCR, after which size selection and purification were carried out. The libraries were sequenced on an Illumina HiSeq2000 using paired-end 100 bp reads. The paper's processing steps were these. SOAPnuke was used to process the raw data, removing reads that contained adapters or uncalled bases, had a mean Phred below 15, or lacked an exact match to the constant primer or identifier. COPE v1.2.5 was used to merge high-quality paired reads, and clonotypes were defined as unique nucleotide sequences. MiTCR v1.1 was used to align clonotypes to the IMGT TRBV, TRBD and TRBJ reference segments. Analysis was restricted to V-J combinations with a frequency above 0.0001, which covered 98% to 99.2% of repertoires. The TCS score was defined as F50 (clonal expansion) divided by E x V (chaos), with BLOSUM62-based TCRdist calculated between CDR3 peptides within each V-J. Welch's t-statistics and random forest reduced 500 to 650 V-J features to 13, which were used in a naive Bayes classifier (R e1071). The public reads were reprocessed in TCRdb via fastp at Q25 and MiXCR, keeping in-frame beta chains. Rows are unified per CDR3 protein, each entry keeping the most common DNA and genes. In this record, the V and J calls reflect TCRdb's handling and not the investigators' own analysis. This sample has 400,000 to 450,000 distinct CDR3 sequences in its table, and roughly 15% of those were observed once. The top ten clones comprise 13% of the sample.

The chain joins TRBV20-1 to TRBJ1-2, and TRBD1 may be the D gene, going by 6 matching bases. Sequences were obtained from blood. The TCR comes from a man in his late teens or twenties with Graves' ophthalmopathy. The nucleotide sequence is TGCAGTGCCACAGGGAGCGGCTATGGCTACACCTTC. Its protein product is CSATGSGYGYTF.